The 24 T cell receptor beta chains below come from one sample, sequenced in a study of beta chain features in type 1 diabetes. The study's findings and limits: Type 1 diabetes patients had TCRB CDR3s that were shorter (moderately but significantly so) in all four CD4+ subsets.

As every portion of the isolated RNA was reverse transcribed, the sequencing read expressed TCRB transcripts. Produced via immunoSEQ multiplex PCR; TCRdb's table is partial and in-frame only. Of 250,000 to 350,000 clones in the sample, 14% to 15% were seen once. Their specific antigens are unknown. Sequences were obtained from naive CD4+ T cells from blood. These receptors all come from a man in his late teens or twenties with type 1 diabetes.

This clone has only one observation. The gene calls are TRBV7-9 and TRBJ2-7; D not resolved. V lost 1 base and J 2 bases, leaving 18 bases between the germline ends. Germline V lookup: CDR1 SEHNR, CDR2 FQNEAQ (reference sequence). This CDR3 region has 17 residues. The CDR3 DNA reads TGTGCCAGCAGCTTAGGTTTGTTTGGTGGCAAGACCTACGAGCAGTACTTC. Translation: CASSLGLFGGKTYEQYF.

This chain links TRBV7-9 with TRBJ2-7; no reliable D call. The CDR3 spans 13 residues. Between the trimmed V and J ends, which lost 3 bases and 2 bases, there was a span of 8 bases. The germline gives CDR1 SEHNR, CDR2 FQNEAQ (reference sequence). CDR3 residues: CASSLGYTYEQYF. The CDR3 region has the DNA TGTGCCAGCAGCTTGGGCTACACCTACGAGCAGTACTTC.

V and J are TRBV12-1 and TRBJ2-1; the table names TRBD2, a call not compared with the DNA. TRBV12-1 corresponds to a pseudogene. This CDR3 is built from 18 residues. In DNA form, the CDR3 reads TGTGCCAGCAGCTCGACTAGCGGGAGAGGTCCTAGCTACAATGAGCAGTTCTTC. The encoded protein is CASSSTSGRGPSYNEQFF.

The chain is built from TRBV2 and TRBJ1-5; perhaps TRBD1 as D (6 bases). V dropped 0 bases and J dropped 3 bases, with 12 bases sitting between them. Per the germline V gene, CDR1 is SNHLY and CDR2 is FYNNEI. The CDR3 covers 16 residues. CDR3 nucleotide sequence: TGTGCCAGCAGTGAAGCTATGGCAGGGGCCAATCAGCCCCAGCATTTT. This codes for CASSEAMAGANQPQHF.

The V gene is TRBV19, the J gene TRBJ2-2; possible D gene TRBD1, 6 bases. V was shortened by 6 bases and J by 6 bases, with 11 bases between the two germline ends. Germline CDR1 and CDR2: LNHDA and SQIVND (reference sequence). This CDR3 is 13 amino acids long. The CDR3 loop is CASSEGDPGELFF. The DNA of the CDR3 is TGTGCCAGTAGCGAGGGGGATCCCGGGGAGCTGTTTTTT. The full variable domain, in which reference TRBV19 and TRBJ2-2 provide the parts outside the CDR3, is DGGITQSPKYLFRKEGQNVTLSCEQNLNHDAMYWYRQDPGQGLRLIYYSQIVNDFQKGDIAEGYSVSREKKESFPLTVTSAQKNPTAFYLCASSEGDPGELFFGEGSRLTVL.

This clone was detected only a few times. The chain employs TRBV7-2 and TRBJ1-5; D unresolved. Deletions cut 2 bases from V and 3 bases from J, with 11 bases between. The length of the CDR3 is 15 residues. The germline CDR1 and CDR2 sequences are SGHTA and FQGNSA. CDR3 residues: CASSLSGGYNQPQHF. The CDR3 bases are TGTGCCAGCAGCTTATCGGGTGGCTACAATCAGCCCCAGCATTTT.

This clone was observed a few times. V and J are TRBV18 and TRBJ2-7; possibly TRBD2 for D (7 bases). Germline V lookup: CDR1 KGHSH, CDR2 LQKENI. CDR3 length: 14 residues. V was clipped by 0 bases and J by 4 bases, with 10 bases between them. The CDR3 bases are TGTGCCAGCTCACCACCCAGGGGAGGGTACGAGCAGTACTTC. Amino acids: CASSPPRGGYEQYF.

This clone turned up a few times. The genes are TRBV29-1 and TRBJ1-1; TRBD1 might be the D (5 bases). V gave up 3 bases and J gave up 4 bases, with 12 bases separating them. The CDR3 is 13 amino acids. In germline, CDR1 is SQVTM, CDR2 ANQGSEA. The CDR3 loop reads CSVDPGWGTEAFF. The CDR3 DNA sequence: TGCAGCGTTGACCCAGGGTGGGGCACTGAAGCTTTCTTT.

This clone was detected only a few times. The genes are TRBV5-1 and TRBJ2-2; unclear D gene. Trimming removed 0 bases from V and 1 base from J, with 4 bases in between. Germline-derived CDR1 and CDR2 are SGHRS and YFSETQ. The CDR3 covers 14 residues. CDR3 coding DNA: TGCGCCAGCAGCTTGGACGGGAACACCGGGGAGCTGTTTTTT. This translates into CASSLDGNTGELFF.

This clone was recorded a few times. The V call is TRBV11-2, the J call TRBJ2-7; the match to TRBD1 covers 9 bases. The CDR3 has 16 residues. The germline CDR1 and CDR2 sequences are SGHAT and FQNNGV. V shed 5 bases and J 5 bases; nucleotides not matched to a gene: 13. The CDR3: CASSVRPGQGSHEQYF. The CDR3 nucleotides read TGTGCCAGCAGCGTCCGGCCGGGACAGGGTTCCCACGAGCAGTACTTC.

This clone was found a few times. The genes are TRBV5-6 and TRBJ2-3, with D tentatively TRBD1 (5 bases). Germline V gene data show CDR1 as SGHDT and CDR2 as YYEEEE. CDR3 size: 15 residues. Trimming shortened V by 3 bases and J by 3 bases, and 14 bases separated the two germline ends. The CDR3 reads CASSSRRVRTDTQYF. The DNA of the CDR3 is TGTGCCAGCAGCTCTCGCAGGGTCAGGACAGATACGCAGTATTTT.

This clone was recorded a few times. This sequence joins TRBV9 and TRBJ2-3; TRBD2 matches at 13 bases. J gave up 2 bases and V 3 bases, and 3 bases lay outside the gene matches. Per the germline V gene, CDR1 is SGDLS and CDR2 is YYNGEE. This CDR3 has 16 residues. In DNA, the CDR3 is TGTGCCAGCAGCGCGACTAGCGGGGGGAACACAGATACGCAGTATTTT. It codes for CASSATSGGNTDTQYF.

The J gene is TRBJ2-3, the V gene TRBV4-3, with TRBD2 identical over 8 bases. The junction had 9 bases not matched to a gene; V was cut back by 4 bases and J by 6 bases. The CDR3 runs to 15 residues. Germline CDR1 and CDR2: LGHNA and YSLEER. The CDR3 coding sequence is TGCGCCAGCAGCCCCGGGTTAGCGGGGTGGGATACGCAGTATTTT. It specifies CASSPGLAGWDTQYF.

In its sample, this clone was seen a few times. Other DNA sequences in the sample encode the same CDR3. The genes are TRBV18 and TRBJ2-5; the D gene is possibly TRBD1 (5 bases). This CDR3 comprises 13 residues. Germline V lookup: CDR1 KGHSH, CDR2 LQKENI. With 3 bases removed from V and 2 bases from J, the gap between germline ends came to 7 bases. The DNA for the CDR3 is TGTGCCAGCTCACCGGACATACAAGAGACCCAGTACTTC. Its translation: CASSPDIQETQYF.

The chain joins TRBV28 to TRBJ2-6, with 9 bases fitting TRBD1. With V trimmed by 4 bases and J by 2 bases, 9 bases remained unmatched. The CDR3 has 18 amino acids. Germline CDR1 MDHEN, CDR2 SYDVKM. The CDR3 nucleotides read TGTGCCAGCAGTTCGGGACAGGGTGGGATAGCTGGGGCCAACGTCCTGACTTTC. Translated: CASSSGQGGIAGANVLTF.

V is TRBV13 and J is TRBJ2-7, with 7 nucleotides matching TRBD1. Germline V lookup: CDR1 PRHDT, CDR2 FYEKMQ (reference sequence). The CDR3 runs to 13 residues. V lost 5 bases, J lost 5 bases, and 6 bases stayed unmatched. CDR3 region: CASSPLTGNEQYF. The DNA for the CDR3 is TGTGCCAGCAGCCCTTTGACAGGGAACGAGCAGTACTTC.

CDR3 nucleotide sequence: TGTGCCAGCAGTTTAGGGGGCAGCGGCAGCGAGACCCAGTACTTC. Its protein product is CASSLGGSGSETQYF. J is TRBJ2-5 and V is TRBV28; D is perhaps TRBD1 (6 bases). The CDR3 length is 15 residues. Germline V lookup: CDR1 MDHEN, CDR2 SYDVKM. V lost 2 bases to trimming and J lost 5 bases, with 15 bases between them.

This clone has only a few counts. This CDR3 is CASTYGIQSPYEQYF. In DNA form, the CDR3 reads TGTGCCAGCACGTACGGGATCCAGAGCCCTTACGAGCAGTACTTC. The V gene is TRBV21-1, the J gene TRBJ2-7; TRBD2, as called in the table, went unchecked against the DNA. TRBV21-1 represents a pseudogene. This CDR3 has 15 residues.

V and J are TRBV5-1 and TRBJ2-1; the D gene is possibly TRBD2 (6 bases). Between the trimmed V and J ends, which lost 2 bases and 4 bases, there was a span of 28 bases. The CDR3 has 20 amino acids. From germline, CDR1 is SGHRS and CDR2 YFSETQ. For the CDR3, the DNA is TGCGCCAGCAGCTTAGTTCCGCTAGCGCTCTCCTCTATTCAGTACAATGAGCAGTTCTTC. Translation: CASSLVPLALSSIQYNEQFF. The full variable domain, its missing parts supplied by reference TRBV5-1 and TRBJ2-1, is KAGVTQTPRYLIKTRGQQVTLSCSPISGHRSVSWYQQTPGQGLQFLFEYFSETQRNKGNFPGRFSGRQFSNSRSEMNVSTLELGDSALYLCASSLVPLALSSIQYNEQFFGPGTRLTVL.

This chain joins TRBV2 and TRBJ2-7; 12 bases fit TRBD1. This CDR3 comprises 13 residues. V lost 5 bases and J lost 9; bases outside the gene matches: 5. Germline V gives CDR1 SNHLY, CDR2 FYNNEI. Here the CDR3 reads CASSPGQGAGQYF. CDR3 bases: TGTGCCAGCAGTCCGGGACAGGGGGCTGGGCAGTACTTC.

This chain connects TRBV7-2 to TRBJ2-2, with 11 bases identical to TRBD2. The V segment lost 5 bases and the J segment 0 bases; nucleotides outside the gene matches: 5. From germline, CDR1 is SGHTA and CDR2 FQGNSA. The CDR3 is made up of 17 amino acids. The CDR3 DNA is TGTGCCAGCAGCCCGGGACTAGCGGACGCGAACACCGGGGAGCTGTTTTTT. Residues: CASSPGLADANTGELFF. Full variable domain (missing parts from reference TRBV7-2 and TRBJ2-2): GAGVSQSPSNKVTEKGKDVELRCDPISGHTALYWYRQSLGQGLEFLIYFQGNSAPDKSGLPSDRFSAERTGGSVSTLTIQRTQQEDSAVYLCASSPGLADANTGELFFGEGSRLTVL.

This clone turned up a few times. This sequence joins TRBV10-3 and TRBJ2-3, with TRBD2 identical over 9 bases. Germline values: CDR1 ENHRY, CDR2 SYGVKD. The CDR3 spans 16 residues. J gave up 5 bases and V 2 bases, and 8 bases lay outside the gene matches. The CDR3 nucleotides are TGTGCCATCAGTGAGAACGTAGCGGGAGCCCAAGATACGCAGTATTTT. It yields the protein CAISENVAGAQDTQYF.

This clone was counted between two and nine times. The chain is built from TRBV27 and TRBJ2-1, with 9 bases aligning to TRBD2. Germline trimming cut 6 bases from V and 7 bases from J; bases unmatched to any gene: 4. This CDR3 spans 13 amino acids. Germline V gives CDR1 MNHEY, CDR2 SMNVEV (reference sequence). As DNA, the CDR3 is TGTGCCAGCAGGACTAGCGGAGATAATGAGCAGTTCTTC. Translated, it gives CASRTSGDNEQFF.

CDR3 region: CASSVGAYTEAFF. The DNA of the CDR3 is TGTGCCAGCAGTGTGGGGGCCTACACTGAAGCTTTCTTT. The chain uses TRBV6-1 and TRBJ1-1, with TRBD1 as a possible D gene (6 bases). Germline-derived CDR1 and CDR2 are MNHNS and SASEGT. The CDR3 has 13 residues. Trimming took off 4 bases at V and 3 bases at J, with 9 bases between the two ends.